This is a list of T cell receptor beta chains from one sample in a study of T cell responses to AZD1222 COVID-19 vaccine. Repertoires were generated with immunoSEQ multiplex PCR, while TCRdb's copy carries only in-frame clones and drops some. The sample includes about 150,000 clones, 90% of them seen just once. Sample: peripheral blood, taken 28 days after the second AZD1222 dose. Receptor source: an adult who received the AZD1222 COVID-19 vaccine. CDR3s include the opening cysteine and the closing phenylalanine or tryptophan. D genes are given only for firm matches. For some rows the clone size is stated as once, few or many, or as a class when expanded; others skip it.

v_gene	d_gene	abundance	j_gene	CDR3aa	CDR3nt
TRBV14	TRBD1	-	TRBJ2-7	CASSHDGQGGFSYEQYF	TGTGCCAGCAGCCACGATGGACAGGGAGGATTCTCCTACGAGCAGTACTTC
TRBV28	TRBD1	-	TRBJ2-3	CASTLLQSGTGLRTDTQYF	TGTGCCAGCACCCTTTTACAATCCGGGACAGGTCTTCGCACAGATACGCAGTATTTT
TRBV3-1/TRBV3-2	TRBD2	-	TRBJ2-1	CASSQPPPGLGVVGLNEQFF	TGTGCCAGCAGCCAGCCCCCCCCGGGACTAGGCGTTGTGGGGCTCAATGAGCAGTTCTTC
TRBV5-4	-	-	TRBJ2-7	CASSMGRSSYEQYF	TGTGCCAGCAGCATGGGGCGGAGCTCCTACGAGCAGTACTTC
TRBV6-5	-	-	TRBJ2-5	CASSYSDPRGVETQYF	TGTGCCAGCAGTTACTCTGACCCCAGGGGGGTGGAGACCCAGTACTTC
TRBV6-5	TRBD2	-	TRBJ2-7	CASRASGSPSYEQYF	TGTGCCAGCAGAGCCAGCGGGAGCCCCTCCTACGAGCAGTACTTC
TRBV7-6	-	once	TRBJ2-3	CASSPMGTAGRLSSTDTQYF	TGTGCCAGCAGCCCAATGGGGACGGCGGGGCGCCTCTCTAGCACAGATACGCAGTATTTT
TRBV6-4	-	-	TRBJ2-1	CASSDSYRGGEQFF	TGTGCCAGCAGTGACTCCTACCGAGGGGGTGAGCAGTTCTTC
TRBV5-8	-	-	TRBJ1-5	CASSSRDIPSHF	TGTGCCAGCAGCTCCCGGGACATTCCTTCGCATTTT
TRBV5-6	-	-	TRBJ1-3	CASSDLGSGNTIYF	TGTGCCAGCAGCGACTTAGGATCTGGAAACACCATATATTTT
TRBV2	TRBD1	-	TRBJ1-5	CASSGQGISQPQHF	TGTGCCAGCAGTGGACAGGGCATCAGTCAGCCCCAGCATTTT
TRBV27	TRBD2	-	TRBJ2-3	CASSPPTIAGSTDTQYF	TGTGCCAGCAGTCCACCGACCATAGCGGGGAGCACAGATACGCAGTATTTT
TRBV3-1/TRBV3-2	-	-	TRBJ1-2	CASSQGPGRSNYGYTF	TGTGCCAGCAGCCAAGGACCAGGGAGATCAAACTATGGCTACACCTTC
TRBV30	TRBD1	-	TRBJ1-2	CAWSVLRTGNGYTF	TGTGCCTGGAGTGTACTCCGGACAGGGAACGGCTACACCTTC